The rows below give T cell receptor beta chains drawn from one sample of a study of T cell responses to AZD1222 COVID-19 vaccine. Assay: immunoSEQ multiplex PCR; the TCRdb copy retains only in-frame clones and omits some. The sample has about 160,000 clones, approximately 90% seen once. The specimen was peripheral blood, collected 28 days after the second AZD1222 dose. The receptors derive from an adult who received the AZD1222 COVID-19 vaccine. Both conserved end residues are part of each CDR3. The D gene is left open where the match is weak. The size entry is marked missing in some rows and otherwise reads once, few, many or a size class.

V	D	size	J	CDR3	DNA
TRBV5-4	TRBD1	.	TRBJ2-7	CASSTARGYEQYF	TGTGCCAGCAGTACCGCCAGGGGGTACGAGCAGTACTTC
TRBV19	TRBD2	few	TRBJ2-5	CASSHRTSGNQETQYF	TGTGCCAGTAGTCACCGGACTAGCGGCAATCAAGAGACCCAGTACTTC
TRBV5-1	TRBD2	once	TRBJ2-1	CASGSGTIYNEQFF	TGCGCCAGCGGGAGCGGGACGATCTACAATGAGCAGTTCTTC
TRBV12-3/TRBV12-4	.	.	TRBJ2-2	CASSLVGTGELFF	TGTGCCAGCAGTTTAGTGGGGACCGGGGAGCTGTTTTTT
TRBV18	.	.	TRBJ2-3	CASSPRWESSTDTQYF	TGTGCCAGCTCACCACGGTGGGAATCTAGCACAGATACGCAGTATTTT
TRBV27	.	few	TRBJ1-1	CASSLRMNTEAFF	TGTGCCAGCAGTTTAAGGATGAACACTGAAGCTTTCTTT
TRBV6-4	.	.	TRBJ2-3	CASSEAGTHTDTQYF	TGTGCCAGCAGTGAAGCCGGGACTCACACAGATACGCAGTATTTT
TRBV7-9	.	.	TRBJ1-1	CASSFRAENTEAFF	TGTGCCAGCAGCTTCCGGGCGGAAAACACTGAAGCTTTCTTT
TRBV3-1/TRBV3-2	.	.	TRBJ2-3	CASSQDGAGTDTQYF	TGTGCCAGCAGCCAAGATGGGGCGGGCACAGATACGCAGTATTTT
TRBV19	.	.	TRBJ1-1	CASSKTEAFF	TGTGCCAGTAGTAAGACTGAAGCTTTCTTT
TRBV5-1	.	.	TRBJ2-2	CASSPSVLGTGELFF	TGCGCCAGCAGCCCCTCGGTTTTGGGGACCGGGGAGCTGTTTTTT
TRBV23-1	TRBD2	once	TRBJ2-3	CASSQSRGGLAGGGSTDTQYF	TGCGCCAGCAGTCAATCGAGAGGTGGACTAGCGGGAGGAGGGAGCACAGATACGCAGTATTTT
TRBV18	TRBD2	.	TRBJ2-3	CASSPTGGGTDTQYF	TGTGCCAGCTCCCCCACGGGGGGAGGCACAGATACGCAGTATTTT
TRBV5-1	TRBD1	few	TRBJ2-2	CASSLATGGSGELFF	TGCGCCAGCAGCCTGGCCACAGGGGGTAGCGGGGAGCTGTTTTTT
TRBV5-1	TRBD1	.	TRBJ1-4	CASSPTTGGVSTNEKLFF	TGCGCCAGCAGCCCGACGACAGGGGGCGTGTCAACTAATGAAAAACTGTTTTTT
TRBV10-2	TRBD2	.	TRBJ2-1	CASSVTSGMGNEQFF	TGCGCCAGCAGTGTAACTAGCGGGATGGGTAATGAGCAGTTCTTC
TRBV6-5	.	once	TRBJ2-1	CASSYYRDSPRGQFF	TGTGCCAGCAGTTACTACCGGGACTCCCCCCGCGGGCAGTTCTTC
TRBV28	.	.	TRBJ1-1	CASSFGQVKAFF	TGTGCCAGCAGTTTTGGTCAGGTGAAAGCTTTCTTT
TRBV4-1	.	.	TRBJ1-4	CASSRSRGGPSNEKLFF	TGCGCCAGCAGCCGAAGTCGCGGGGGTCCATCTAATGAAAAACTGTTTTTT
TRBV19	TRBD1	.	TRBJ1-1	CASSNTWTGKAFF	TGTGCCAGTAGTAACACCTGGACAGGGAAAGCTTTCTTT
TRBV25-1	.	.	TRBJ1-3	CASSEEASGNTIYF	TGTGCCAGCAGTGAAGAGGCGTCTGGAAACACCATATATTTT